Listed below are T cell receptor beta chains from one sample, sequenced in a study of blood T cell repertoires in COVID-19. Repertoires were generated with immunoSEQ multiplex PCR, while TCRdb's copy carries only in-frame clones and drops some. The sample yields about 370,000 clones, around 87% seen once. Specimen: peripheral blood. The receptors derive from a woman younger than 45 with COVID-19, enrolled during active disease. Each CDR3 is given with its conserved first and last residue. Fields, in order: D gene, J gene, clone size, V gene, CDR3 DNA, CDR3 protein. The D gene is left open where the match is weak. Size tells how often a clone was seen (once, few, many) or the class of an expanded clone, and some rows leave it out.

>NA|TRBJ2-4|NA|TRBV4-2
TGTGCCAGCAGCCAAGGAGGAGAAGCCAAAAACATTCAGTACTTC
CASSQGGEAKNIQYF
>NA|TRBJ2-2|NA|TRBV30
TGTGCCTGGAGTGTACTAGCCCTCAGGAACACCGGGGAGCTGTTTTTT
CAWSVLALRNTGELFF
>TRBD2|TRBJ2-5|NA|TRBV28
TGTGCCAGCAGTTCCCCCCGGACTAGCGGGACACAAGAGACCCAGTACTTC
CASSSPRTSGTQETQYF
>NA|TRBJ2-3|NA|TRBV25-1
TGTGCCAGCAGTATATCAGCGGAGGCAGATACGCAGTATTTT
CASSISAEADTQYF
>NA|TRBJ2-1|NA|TRBV18
TGTGCCAGCTCACCACCCGGGGGCGGGAGACAGTACAATGAGCAGTTCTTC
CASSPPGGGRQYNEQFF
>NA|TRBJ2-1|NA|TRBV29-1
TGCAGCGTCCCCGGACCGGGAATCTACAATGAGCAGTTCTTC
CSVPGPGIYNEQFF
>TRBD1|TRBJ2-2|few|TRBV5-5
TGTGCCAGCAGCTTGGGGGGACAGGGTGCCACCGGGGAGCTGTTTTTT
CASSLGGQGATGELFF
>NA|TRBJ2-6|NA|TRBV28
TGTGCCAGCTCCAGGTACGGGGCCAACGTCCTGACTTTC
CASSRYGANVLTF
>TRBD1|TRBJ2-1|NA|TRBV3-1/TRBV3-2
TGTGCCAGCAGCGGTACCGGGACAGGGGGCAATGAGCAGTTCTTC
CASSGTGTGGNEQFF
>TRBD1|TRBJ2-5|NA|TRBV10-2
TGCGCCAGCAGCAGGGGGCTCGTGCGGGAGACCCAGTACTTC
CASSRGLVRETQYF
>NA|TRBJ2-7|NA|TRBV19
TGTGCCAGTAGTTTTGGGCAGCTCTCCTACGAGCAGTACTTC
CASSFGQLSYEQYF
>NA|TRBJ1-1|NA|TRBV30
TGTGCCTGTATGTGGTCAGAGAACACTGAAGCTTTCTTT
CACMWSENTEAFF
>TRBD1|TRBJ2-3|NA|TRBV5-4
TGTGCCAGCAGCCTACAGACAGGGCCAGATACGCAGTATTTT
CASSLQTGPDTQYF
>NA|TRBJ1-1|once|TRBV15
TGTGCCACCAGCAGATTGGGGGCGCGGAGAGACACTGAAGCTTTCTTT
CATSRLGARRDTEAFF
>TRBD1|TRBJ2-7|NA|TRBV10-3
TGTGCCATCAGCTCCCGAGGGGGCTCGGAGCAGTACTTC
CAISSRGGSEQYF
>NA|TRBJ2-3|NA|TRBV5-1
TGCGCCAGCAGCTTCTCGCGGGCGAACACAGATACGCAGTATTTT
CASSFSRANTDTQYF
>NA|TRBJ2-1|NA|TRBV28
TGTGCCAGCTTCCCTTTCGGGGGAGGAGGGTTCAATGAGCAGTTCTTC
CASFPFGGGGFNEQFF
>TRBD1|TRBJ2-3|NA|TRBV7-9
TGTGCCAGCAGCGACGACAGGGTGACAGATACGCAGTATTTT
CASSDDRVTDTQYF
>NA|TRBJ1-4|NA|TRBV11-2
TGTGCCAGCAGCCCCCGGACTAATTCGTTCGAAAAACTGTTTTTT
CASSPRTNSFEKLFF
>NA|TRBJ1-1|NA|TRBV15
TGTGCCACCAGCAGGATGGGGCAGGGTGTATCTGAAGCTTTCTTT
CATSRMGQGVSEAFF
>TRBD2|TRBJ2-1|once|TRBV24-1
TGTGCCACCGCCCGGGAGCACCGGGGCCCGGCTAGCGGGTACAATGAGCAGTTCTTC
CATAREHRGPASGYNEQFF
>TRBD1|TRBJ1-2|once|TRBV6-6
TGTGCCAGCAGCCCGGACAGGGGGCCCTCTAACTATGGCTACACCTTC
CASSPDRGPSNYGYTF
>TRBD2|TRBJ2-5|NA|TRBV27
TGTGCCAGCAGCCCGGGACTAGGGCCTGAGACCCAGTACTTC
CASSPGLGPETQYF